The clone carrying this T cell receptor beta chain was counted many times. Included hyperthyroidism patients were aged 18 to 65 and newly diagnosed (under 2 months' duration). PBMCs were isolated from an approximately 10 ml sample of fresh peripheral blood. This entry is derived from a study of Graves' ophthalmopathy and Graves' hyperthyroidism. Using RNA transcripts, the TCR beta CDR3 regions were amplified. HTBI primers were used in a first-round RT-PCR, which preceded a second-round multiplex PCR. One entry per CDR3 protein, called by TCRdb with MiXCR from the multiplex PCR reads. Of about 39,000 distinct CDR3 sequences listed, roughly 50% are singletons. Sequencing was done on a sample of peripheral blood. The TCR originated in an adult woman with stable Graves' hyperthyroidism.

Written as DNA, the CDR3 is TGTGCCAGCATTCTCCAGGGTCCTTATAGCAATCAGCCCCAGCATTTT. Translation: CASILQGPYSNQPQHF. V is TRBV28 and J is TRBJ1-5; maybe TRBD1 (5 bases). The V end lost 7 bases, the J end lost 0 bases, and 16 bases lay between the germline ends. The V gene's germline CDR1 is MDHEN and CDR2 SYDVKM. CDR3 length equals 16 residues.